This entry features one TCR beta chain sequence. The data were taken from a study of shared clonotypes between healthy human individuals. V gave up 3 bases and J gave up 5 bases, with 10 bases separating them. This CDR3 spans 14 amino acids. Germline V lookup: CDR1 LNHNV, CDR2 YYDKDF (reference sequence). The assay was immunoSEQ multiplex PCR, and TCRdb's table has in-frame clones only and misses some. The profile shows about 2 million clones, approximately 95% of them singletons. This TCR was recovered from a man in his late teens or twenties in good health. Sequencing used naive CD4+ T cells sorted from blood. Subset of the sample: CD45RA+ positively selected. J is TRBJ2-2 and V is TRBV15; D unresolved. DNA for the CDR3: TGTGCCACCAGCAGTAAAAGACCGACCGGGGAGCTGTTTTTT. Amino acids: CATSSKRPTGELFF.